This T cell receptor beta chain was obtained from a study of shared clonotypes between healthy human individuals. Findings and caveats of the study: The rarefaction results pointed to incomplete sorted-subset sequencing despite large depth.

Evenly divided among several immunoSEQ plates was the genomic DNA of each subset. Assay used: immunoSEQ multiplex PCR; TCRdb lists only in-frame clones, some missing. Here the sample spans some 2 million clones, 95% being singletons. Regarding this clone: Its antigen is still unknown.

Germline V CDR1 and CDR2: MNHEY, SMNVEV (reference sequence). With 1 base removed from V and 0 bases from J, the gap between germline ends came to 10 bases. CDR3 length: 17 residues. Naive CD45RA+ and memory CD45RA-negative subsets were split from CD4+ cells. This clonotype originated in a man aged 18 to 35 in good health. The sample consisted of naive CD4+ T cells sorted from blood. Subset reported: CD45RA+ positively selected. The chain has TRBV27 and TRBJ1-6; a weak D match, TRBD1 (6 bases). The CDR3 coding sequence is TGTGCCAGCAGTTTATACGGACAGAGCTCCTATAATTCACCCCTCCACTTT. Encoded protein: CASSLYGQSSYNSPLHF.